The T cell receptor (beta chain) described here comes from a study of blood T cell repertoires in COVID-19. Germline lookup yields CDR1 SGHVS and CDR2 FQNEAQ. The CDR3 runs 15 residues. V lost 5 bases and J 2 bases, leaving 15 bases between the germline ends. Sequencing was performed with immunoSEQ multiplex PCR; in TCRdb, only in-frame clones are kept and a portion is missing. Here the sample spans about 89,000 clones, approximately 84% being singletons. Seattle cases were enrolled at active infection and followed longitudinally. The TCR sequence derives from a man in his 70s with COVID-19, enrolled during active disease. The genes are TRBV7-8 and TRBJ1-2; D not certain. Material for sequencing was peripheral blood. CDR3 bases: TGTGCCAGCAGCCCCCTCGGACTGGGGAACTATGGCTACACCTTC. Translation gives CASSPLGLGNYGYTF.